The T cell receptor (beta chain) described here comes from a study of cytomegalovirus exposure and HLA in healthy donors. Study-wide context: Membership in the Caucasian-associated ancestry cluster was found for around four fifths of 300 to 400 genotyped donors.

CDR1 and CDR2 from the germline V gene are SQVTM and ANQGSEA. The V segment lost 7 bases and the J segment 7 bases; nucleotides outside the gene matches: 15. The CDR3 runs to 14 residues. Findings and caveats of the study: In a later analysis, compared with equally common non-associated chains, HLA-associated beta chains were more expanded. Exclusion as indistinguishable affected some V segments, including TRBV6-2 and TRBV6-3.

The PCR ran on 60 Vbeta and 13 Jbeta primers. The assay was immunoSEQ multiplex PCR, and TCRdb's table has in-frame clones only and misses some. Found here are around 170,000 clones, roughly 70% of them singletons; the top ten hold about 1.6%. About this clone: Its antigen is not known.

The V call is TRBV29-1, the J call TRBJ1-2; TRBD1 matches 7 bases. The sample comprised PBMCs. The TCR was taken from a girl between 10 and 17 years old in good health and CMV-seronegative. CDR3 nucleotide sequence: TGCAGCGCCCTATCCCCCACAGGGGCCGGTGGCTACACCTTC. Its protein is CSALSPTGAGGYTF.